The clone carrying this T cell receptor (beta chain) was recorded once. Its matching antigen is unknown. The data derive from a study of T cell responses to AZD1222 COVID-19 vaccine. Whole-study results and caveats: Baseline testing showed seropositivity in only six or seven AZD1222 recipients. The peak T cell response came first, and repertoires were sampled only after it.

Trimming took 3 bases from V and 0 from J, leaving 13 bases between them. The CDR3 runs to 17 residues. Germline lookup yields CDR1 SGDLS and CDR2 YYNGEE. Sequenced by immunoSEQ multiplex PCR; TCRdb stores in-frame clones only, minus some. This sample has around 99,000 clones, with nearly 90% found just once. Sequences were derived from peripheral blood, sampled on day 0 of MenACWY control vaccination. The rearrangement joins TRBV9 to TRBJ1-6; tentative D call: TRBD1 (6 bases). This receptor was identified in an adult in good health. The CDR3 loop reads CASSGGQQSSYNSPLHF. The CDR3 region has the DNA TGTGCCAGCAGCGGAGGACAGCAAAGCTCCTATAATTCACCCCTCCACTTT.